These 20 T cell receptor beta chains originate from one sample sequenced in a study of tumor and adjacent non-tumor tissue in lung cancer. No cell sorting was done before RNA was extracted from the tissue. This non-tumor lung sample came from over 3 cm beyond the tumor edge. A modified ARM-PCR protocol with three rounds of nested PCR amplified TCRbeta. TCRdb re-derived calls from the multiplex PCR reads in MiXCR, one entry per CDR3 protein. The sample holds over 80,000 distinct CDR3 sequences; roughly 80% are singletons and the top ten take 30%. Sequencing was done on a sample of distant non-tumor lung tissue. The origin of the receptors is a man aged 55 to 70 with small cell lung cancer.

Remarks on this clonotype: A junction boundary mismatches the germline segment, possibly from a read error. The V and J genes are TRBV29-1 and TRBJ1-1; D possibly corresponds to TRBD1 (6 bases). The CDR3 totals 13 residues. Germline CDR1 SQVTM, CDR2 ANQGSEA. This CDR3 is CRGTGRGNTKAFF. In nucleotides, the CDR3 is TGCAGGGGAACAGGGAGGGGGAACACTAAAGCTTTCTTT.

This clonotype was seen just once. The germline gene is not matched at one end of the junction; a read error may be the cause. This chain links TRBV6-5 with TRBJ2-7; D possibly uses TRBD1 or TRBD2 (5 bases each). The CDR3 is 14 amino acids. The germline gives CDR1 MNHEY, CDR2 SVGAGI. In DNA, the CDR3 is TGTGCCATCAGTTACGCAGGGAGTCACTACGAGCAGTACTTC. Amino acid sequence: CAISYAGSHYEQYF.

This chain links TRBV11-2 with TRBJ2-7; 8 bases agree with TRBD2. The V segment lost 5 bases and the J segment 6 bases; nucleotides outside the gene matches: 9. In germline, CDR1 is SGHAT, CDR2 FQNNGV. This CDR3 has 14 amino acids. The CDR3 coding sequence is TGTGCCAGCAGCATGGGACTAGGAGACTGCGAGCAGTACGTC. Residues: CASSMGLGDCEQYV.

For this clonotype: One end of the junction is discordant with germline, which a read error may explain. The gene calls are TRBV4-1 and TRBJ1-1; D is perhaps TRBD1 (5 bases). The length of the CDR3 is 18 residues. Germline V CDR1 and CDR2: MGHRA, YSYEKL. CDR3 sequence (DNA): TGCGCCAGCAGCCGAGGAATCTCCCGTCGACAGCTGAACAATGAAGCTTTCTTT. It translates to CASSRGISRRQLNNEAFF.

Worth noting for this clonotype: Given the absence of the conserved phenylalanine or tryptophan at the CDR3 end, a read error is likely. The limits of the CDR3 on the DNA are not certain, so only TCRdb's listed CDR3 is given. The chain joins TRBV6-1 to TRBJ1-1. From its first to its last residue, the CDR3 has 12 amino acids. Germline loops: CDR1 MNHNS, CDR2 SASEGT. The CDR3 sequence is CASSAWDTETFI.

The chain employs TRBV4-1 and TRBJ1-1; possibly TRBD1 for D (5 bases). Germline V gene data show CDR1 as MGHRA and CDR2 as YSYEKL. CDR3 length: 18 residues. The V end was cut by 8 bases, the J end by 4 bases, with 29 bases between. The CDR3 DNA is TGCGCCAGCGGCAAAGATGTGGGGGGAGGAGGAAGGAGCACTGAAGCTTTCTTT. It encodes CASGKDVGGGGRSTEAFF.

Turning to this clonotype: A junction boundary mismatches the germline segment, possibly from a read error. CDR3 region: CANSFIRLDSGELLF. In DNA, the CDR3 is TGTGCCAACAGCTTTATTCGACTGGACAGCGGGGAGCTGTTATTT. V usage is TRBV11-2 and J usage is TRBJ2-2; the D gene is possibly TRBD2 (7 bases). The CDR3 is 15 amino acids. Germline assignment: CDR1 SGHAT and CDR2 FQNNGV.

The table lists this clonotype with a count of one. A read error may produce the germline difference seen at one junction end. The chain is built from TRBV6-2 or TRBV6-3 and TRBJ2-3, with D unresolved. This CDR3 is 13 amino acids long. Germline loops: CDR1 MNHEY, CDR2 SVGEGT. CDR3 amino acids: CASTRGQADTHYF. CDR3 DNA: TGTGCCAGTACCCGCGGTCAGGCAGATACGCATTATTTT.

V and J are TRBV6-2 or TRBV6-3 and TRBJ2-7; D uncertain. The CDR3 is 11 residues long. CDR1 is MNHEY, CDR2 SVGEGT, per germline. V was trimmed by 5 bases and J by 10 bases, leaving 12 bases between them. The CDR3 nucleotides are TGTGCCAGCAGTCGACCTGGAGACCAGTACTTC. It is translated as CASSRPGDQYF.

The chain carries TRBV14 and TRBJ2-2; D uncertain. V was trimmed by 0 bases and J by 4 bases, leaving 12 bases between them. This CDR3 contains 16 residues. The germline CDR1 and CDR2 sequences are SGHDN and FVKESK. CDR3: CASSQDRLTPTGELFF. The CDR3 DNA follows: TGTGCCAGCAGCCAAGATAGGCTAACTCCCACCGGGGAGCTGTTTTTT.

Points on this clonotype: At one of its ends the junction is not consistent with the germline gene, which may arise from a read error. The rearrangement links TRBV5-5 to TRBJ2-7; 11 nucleotides match TRBD2. The length of the CDR3 is 16 residues. The germline CDR1 and CDR2 sequences are SGHKS and YYEKEE (reference sequence). CDR3: CASSLGLAGGWYEQLF. Written as DNA, the CDR3 is TGTGCCAGCAGCTTGGGTCTAGCGGGAGGTTGGTACGAGCAGCTCTTC.

About this clonotype: An end of the junction differs from the germline gene, which may be a read error. V usage is TRBV6-5 and J usage is TRBJ2-2; TRBD1 matches 8 bases. The CDR3 consists of 15 residues. Germline V CDR1 and CDR2: MNHEY, SVGAGI. CDR3 DNA: TGTGCCAGCTGTTATGGCAGGGGGCGTGTCGGGGAGCTGTTTTTT. Protein: CASCYGRGRVGELFF.

The chain links TRBV6-5 to TRBJ2-4, with D possibly TRBD1 on 5 matching bases. V was pared by 8 bases and J by 1 base, with 12 bases between. The V gene's germline CDR1 is MNHEY and CDR2 SVGAGI. This CDR3 has 14 amino acids. The CDR3 nucleotides read TGTGCCAGCTGTCTCAAGGGGGCCAAAAACATTCAGTACTTC. Encoded protein: CASCLKGAKNIQYF.

This sequence joins TRBV6-1 and TRBJ2-7; 7 bases line up with TRBD2. Germline V gene lookup returns CDR1 MNHNS and CDR2 SASEGT. This CDR3 comprises 14 residues. The CDR3 spells CASRTGAGMSEQCV. CDR3 nucleotide sequence: TGTGCCAGCAGGACCGGAGCGGGAATGAGCGAGCAGTGCGTA.

For this clonotype: The CDR3 carries no conserved terminal phenylalanine or tryptophan, so it likely arises from a read error. No DNA is shown, since the ends of the CDR3 on it are uncertain; the CDR3 is the one TCRdb lists. This chain uses TRBV29-1 with TRBJ1-2. The CDR3 numbers 12 amino acids, ends counted. CDR1 and CDR2 from the germline V gene are SQVTM and ANQGSEA. The CDR3: CSTRGDEDGCTL.

The sample holds many counts of this clonotype. The V and J genes are TRBV7-9 and TRBJ2-1, with 9 bases identical to TRBD2. CDR3 length: 16 amino acids. Trimming took 6 bases from V and 2 from J; bases not matched to a gene: 8. Germline CDR1 and CDR2: SEHNR and FQNEAQ (reference sequence). CDR3 sequence reads: CASRRFLAGTYNEQFF. The CDR3 bases are TGTGCCAGCAGGCGCTTCCTAGCGGGAACCTACAATGAGCAGTTCTTC. Supplemented by reference TRBV7-9 and TRBJ2-1, the full variable domain reads DTGVSQNPRHKITKRGQNVTFRCDPISEHNRLYWYRQTLGQGPEFLTYFQNEAQLEKSRLLSDRFSAERPKGSFSTLEIQRTEQGDSAMYLCASRRFLAGTYNEQFFGPGTRLTVL.

About this clonotype: Lacking the conserved final phenylalanine or tryptophan, this CDR3 likely reflects a read error. The V call is TRBV2, the J call TRBJ2-5, with D hard to call. CDR1 is SNHLY and CDR2 is FYNNEI in the germline V gene. Trimming removed 10 bases from V and 0 bases from J, with 9 bases in between. The CDR3 extends over 12 amino acids. The CDR3: CATSLNQETQYV. The CDR3, as DNA: TGTGCCACCTCTTTGAACCAAGAGACCCAGTACGTC.

Worth noting for this clonotype: This may stem from a read error, because a much larger clone lies one nucleotide away. The chain employs TRBV5-5 and TRBJ1-1; D is undetermined. This CDR3 comprises 13 residues. CDR1 is SGHKS, CDR2 YYEKEE, per germline (reference sequence). The CDR3 DNA is TGTGCCAGCATACACAGCCTGAACGCTGAAGCTTTCTTT. It translates to CASIHSLNAEAFF.

In the case of this clonotype: At one boundary the junction diverges from the germline segment, which might be a read error. The gene calls are TRBV11-2 and TRBJ1-2; D unresolved. The CDR3 is 14 amino acids. Germline CDR1 SGHAT, CDR2 FQNNGV. CDR3 bases: TGTGCCAGTAGCTTGGAGTCTGGTTACTATGGCTACACCTTC. Residues: CASSLESGYYGYTF. The full variable domain, rest sourced from reference TRBV11-2 and TRBJ1-2, is EAGVAQSPRYKIIEKRQSVAFWCNPISGHATLYWYQQILGQGPKLLIQFQNNGVVDDSQLPKDRFSAERLKGVDSTLKIQPAKLEDSAVYLCASSLESGYYGYTFGSGTRLTVV.

In its sample, this clonotype was seen once. One end of the junction does not line up with germline, which may come from a read error. V is TRBV11-2 and J is TRBJ1-4; no clear D gene. Germline CDR1 and CDR2: SGHAT and FQNNGV. The CDR3 is 15 amino acids. The CDR3 nucleotides are TGTGCCAGCAGCCAGTGTGATGGGATGAGTGAAAAACTGCTTTTT. It codes for CASSQCDGMSEKLLF. The complete variable domain, with remaining parts taken from reference TRBV11-2 and TRBJ1-4, reads EAGVAQSPRYKIIEKRQSVAFWCNPISGHATLYWYQQILGQGPKLLIQFQNNGVVDDSQLPKDRFSAERLKGVDSTLKIQPAKLEDSAVYLCASSQCDGMSEKLLFGSGTQLSVL.